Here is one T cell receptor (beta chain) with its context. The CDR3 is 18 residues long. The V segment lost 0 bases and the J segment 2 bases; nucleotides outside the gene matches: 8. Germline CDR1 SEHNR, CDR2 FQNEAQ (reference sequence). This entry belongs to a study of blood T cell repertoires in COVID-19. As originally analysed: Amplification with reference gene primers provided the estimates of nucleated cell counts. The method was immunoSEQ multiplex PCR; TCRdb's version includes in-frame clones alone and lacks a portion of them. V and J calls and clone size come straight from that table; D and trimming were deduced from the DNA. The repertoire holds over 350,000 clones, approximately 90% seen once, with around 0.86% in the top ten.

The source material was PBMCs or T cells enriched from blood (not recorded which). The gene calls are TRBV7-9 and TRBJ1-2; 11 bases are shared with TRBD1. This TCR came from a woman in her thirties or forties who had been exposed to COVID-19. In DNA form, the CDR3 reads TGTGCCAGCAGCTTAGCGCATTCCAGGGACAGGGGGAACTATGGCTACACCTTC. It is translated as CASSLAHSRDRGNYGYTF.